This entry is about one T cell receptor (beta chain). What it binds is not known. These data belong to a study of T cell responses to AZD1222 COVID-19 vaccine. General study findings and limits: Donors were mostly white British, more females; clonal diversity possibly underestimated. Epitopes outside B.1.351 and B.1.1.7 mutated regions reportedly drew nearly half of spike TCRs.

TCRdb's copy holds only in-frame clones and misses some; the assay was immunoSEQ multiplex PCR. The sample has 100,000 to 120,000 clones, 82% seen once. Per the germline V gene, CDR1 is MNHEY and CDR2 is SVGAGI. The ends were cut back, 2 bases at V and 7 bases at J, with 9 bases in the middle. The CDR3 totals 12 residues. The gene calls are TRBV6-5 and TRBJ2-7; D is perhaps TRBD1 (6 bases). Sequencing used peripheral blood, obtained on day 0 of AZD1222 vaccination. This receptor was obtained from an adult in good health. CDR3 sequence reads: CASSYPRGEQYF. CDR3 coding DNA: TGTGCCAGCAGTTACCCCAGGGGAGAGCAGTACTTC.